Shown below are 17 T cell receptor beta chains from a single sample sequenced in a study of cytomegalovirus exposure and HLA in healthy donors. The PCR contained 60 Vbeta and 13 Jbeta primers. Clones were read by immunoSEQ multiplex PCR, and TCRdb kept only the in-frame ones, dropping some. The sample records around 150,000 clones, approximately 75% being singletons. The specimen sequenced was PBMCs. The receptors were gathered from a man between 45 and 60 years old in good health and CMV-seropositive.

CDR3 nucleotide sequence: TGTGCCAGCAGCGCAGACAGGGGCTCCTACGAGCAGTACTTC. Protein: CASSADRGSYEQYF. The chain recombines TRBV7-2 with TRBJ2-7; the match to TRBD1 covers 8 bases. The CDR3 is 14 amino acids. With V trimmed by 5 bases and J by 0 bases, 3 bases remained unmatched. Germline loops: CDR1 SGHTA, CDR2 FQGNSA.

The V call is TRBV19, the J call TRBJ2-7, with 8 bases lining up with TRBD2. The CDR3 runs to 15 residues. Germline V gene data show CDR1 as LNHDA and CDR2 as SQIVND (reference sequence). Losses at the gene ends were 6 bases for V and 2 bases for J; bases not matched to a gene: 9. The CDR3 DNA is TGTGCCAGTAGAACCGGGACTAGTGTCCCCTACGAGCAGTACTTC. Translation gives CASRTGTSVPYEQYF.

CDR3 in DNA: TGTGCCAGCAGCTTTCATCGAGCAGGAGATACGCAGTATTTT. Translation gives CASSFHRAGDTQYF. The rearrangement uses TRBV7-9 and TRBJ2-3; D uncertain. CDR1 and CDR2 from the germline V gene are SEHNR and FQNEAQ (reference sequence). The CDR3 runs to 14 residues. Trimming took 3 bases from V and 5 from J, leaving 12 bases between them.

This chain links TRBV7-9 with TRBJ1-6, with 7 bases identical to TRBD1. V lost 5 bases, J lost 6 bases, and 4 bases stayed unmatched. Looked up from germline, CDR1 is SEHNR and CDR2 is FQNEAQ (reference sequence). There are 14 residues in the CDR3. The CDR3 loop reads CASSEGQTNSPLHF. The CDR3 DNA sequence: TGTGCCAGCAGCGAGGGACAGACTAATTCACCCCTCCACTTT.

The V and J genes are TRBV18 and TRBJ1-1; TRBD1 matches 10 bases. CDR3 length: 15 amino acids. Germline values: CDR1 KGHSH, CDR2 LQKENI. V lost 6 bases to trimming and J lost 0 bases; unmatched junction nucleotides: 4. CDR3 sequence (DNA): TGTGCCAGCTCGCGGGACAGGGGATTGAACACTGAAGCTTTCTTT. This codes for CASSRDRGLNTEAFF.

The chain has TRBV7-2 and TRBJ2-3; TRBD2 matches at 10 bases. The germline V gene has CDR1 SGHTA and CDR2 FQGNSA. This CDR3 contains 16 residues. V gave up 4 bases and J gave up 0 bases; unmatched junction bases: 4. Here the CDR3 DNA reads TGTGCCAGCAGCTCAAGGACTAGCGGAAGCACAGATACGCAGTATTTT. Its translation is CASSSRTSGSTDTQYF.

The V gene is TRBV11-2, the J gene TRBJ2-3; 7 bases are a match to TRBD2. The CDR3 extends over 16 amino acids. CDR1 and CDR2 (germline): SGHAT, FQNNGV. The V and J ends lost 0 bases and 0 bases, in that order; junction bases with no gene match: 3. This CDR3 reads CASSLEWGLSTDTQYF. Here the CDR3 DNA reads TGTGCCAGCAGCTTAGAATGGGGACTAAGCACAGATACGCAGTATTTT.

The chain uses TRBV6-5 and TRBJ2-1; D perhaps matches TRBD1 (7 bases). V was pared by 10 bases and J by 3 bases, with 10 bases between. In germline, CDR1 is MNHEY, CDR2 SVGAGI. CDR3 length: 12 residues. The DNA for the CDR3 is TGTGCCACGGGGGACAGCTACAATGAGCAGTTCTTC. This translates into CATGDSYNEQFF.

This chain uses TRBV5-6 with TRBJ2-3; 8 bases agree with TRBD2. The CDR3 contains 14 residues. Germline trimming cut 3 bases from V and 3 bases from J; bases unmatched to any gene: 3. CDR1 is SGHDT and CDR2 is YYEEEE in the germline V gene. The CDR3 sequence is CASSSSGRTDTQYF. The CDR3, as DNA: TGTGCCAGCAGCTCAAGCGGGAGAACAGATACGCAGTATTTT. The whole variable domain, filled in from reference TRBV5-6 and TRBJ2-3, reads DAGVTQSPTHLIKTRGQQVTLRCSPKSGHDTVSWYQQALGQGPQFIFQYYEEEERQRGNFPDRFSGHQFPNYSSELNVNALLLGDSALYLCASSSSGRTDTQYFGPGTRLTVL.

The chain has TRBV4-2 and TRBJ1-1; no firm D call. From germline, CDR1 is LGHNA and CDR2 YNFKEQ. The germline V and J ends were trimmed by 2 bases and 0 bases, with 10 bases remaining between them. This CDR3 is built from 15 residues. The DNA of the CDR3 is TGTGCCAGCAGCCAAACAACAGTGTTGAACACTGAAGCTTTCTTT. It is translated as CASSQTTVLNTEAFF.

The gene calls are TRBV7-2 and TRBJ2-1, with a tentative D call TRBD2 (5 bases). CDR3 length equals 14 residues. CDR1 is SGHTA and CDR2 is FQGNSA in the germline V gene. Trimming removed 1 base from V and 6 bases from J, with 10 bases in between. For the CDR3, the DNA is TGTGCCAGCAGCTTAGTCCCTAGCAGCAATGAGCAGTTCTTC. Residues: CASSLVPSSNEQFF.

The CDR3 coding sequence is TGCAGCGTCCGACAAGGGGGCGCAGGTGAAAAACTGTTTTTT. Its translation is CSVRQGGAGEKLFF. The chain is built from TRBV29-1 and TRBJ1-4; 7 bases agree with TRBD1. This CDR3 is 14 amino acids long. The V segment lost 6 bases and the J segment 7 bases; nucleotides outside the gene matches: 11. The V gene's germline CDR1 is SQVTM and CDR2 ANQGSEA.

This clone was recorded a few times. The rearrangement uses TRBV2 and TRBJ1-1, with 10 bases aligning to TRBD1. The germline V gene has CDR1 SNHLY and CDR2 FYNNEI. Germline trimming cut 5 bases from V and 4 bases from J; bases unmatched to any gene: 4. CDR3 length equals 14 residues. CDR3 sequence: CASSRQGAITEAFF. The CDR3 bases are TGTGCCAGCAGTAGACAGGGGGCGATCACTGAAGCTTTCTTT.

The chain's CDR3 is CASGGGVNTEAFF. In DNA form, the CDR3 reads TGTGCCAGCGGCGGGGGTGTGAACACTGAAGCTTTCTTT. The genes are TRBV6-1 and TRBJ1-1; D is perhaps TRBD1 (5 bases). Germline values: CDR1 MNHNS, CDR2 SASEGT. Trimming shortened V by 8 bases and J by 0 bases, and 10 bases separated the two germline ends. CDR3 length: 13 amino acids.

Written as DNA, the CDR3 is TGTGCCAGCAGTTACCGACAGGGAGAAAAACTGTTTTTT. This translates into CASSYRQGEKLFF. This chain links TRBV27 with TRBJ1-4; 7 bases map to TRBD1. V shed 4 bases, J shed 8 bases, and the junction held 4 bases outside the gene matches. The CDR3 is 13 amino acids. CDR1 and CDR2 from the germline V gene are MNHEY and SMNVEV (reference sequence).

The V call is TRBV19, the J call TRBJ1-1; D is uncertain. The length of the CDR3 is 12 residues. Germline assignment: CDR1 LNHDA and CDR2 SQIVND (reference sequence). V was pared by 4 bases and J by 6 bases, with 9 bases between. The CDR3 sequence: CASSRHMAEAFF. Here the CDR3 DNA reads TGTGCCAGTAGTAGACACATGGCTGAAGCTTTCTTT. Filled out from reference TRBV19 and TRBJ1-1, the complete variable domain reads DGGITQSPKYLFRKEGQNVTLSCEQNLNHDAMYWYRQDPGQGLRLIYYSQIVNDFQKGDIAEGYSVSREKKESFPLTVTSAQKNPTAFYLCASSRHMAEAFFGQGTRLTVV.

This clone was found a few times. CDR3 region: CASTPWGGNTEAFF. Here the CDR3 DNA reads TGTGCCAGCACCCCATGGGGGGGGAACACTGAAGCTTTCTTT. The rearrangement uses TRBV27 and TRBJ1-1, with D possibly TRBD1 on 5 matching bases. The CDR3 consists of 14 residues. Trimming pared 7 bases from V and 1 base from J, leaving 13 bases between. Germline CDR1 reads MNHEY; CDR2 reads SMNVEV (reference sequence).